This TCR beta chain was sequenced for a study of post-analysis software for immune sequencing data. General study results and limits: About five TRBV segments were more frequent in patients than controls; TRBV5-6, TRBV5-1 and TRBV20-1 belonged to this group.

Trimming took 1 base from V and 7 from J, leaving 17 bases between them. The CDR3 extends over 16 amino acids. The germline V gene encodes CDR1 SGHTA and CDR2 FQGTGA. A word on this clonotype: Its antigen remains unknown.

The TCR beta cDNA libraries contained unique molecular identifiers. TCRdb called the PCR reads again in MiXCR, with one record for every CDR3 protein. The top ten hold approximately 4.3% of the sample, which has 800,000 to 950,000 distinct CDR3 sequences, around 53% seen once. The sample taken for sequencing was blood. The source of this sequence is a girl aged 10 to 17 with multiple sclerosis. The rearrangement uses TRBV7-3 and TRBJ2-1; TRBD1 might be the D (5 bases). The CDR3 protein is CASSLISTQGMNEQFF. CDR3 DNA sequence: TGTGCCAGCAGCTTAATTTCCACGCAGGGTATGAATGAGCAGTTCTTC.